The present T cell receptor beta chain was sequenced within a study of beta chain features in type 1 diabetes. Study results and caveats: A moderate, significant TCRB CDR3 shortening appeared in type 1 diabetes across four CD4+ subsets.

Populations obtained by sorting all exceeded 98% purity. Every isolated RNA sample was fully reverse transcribed, so sequencing captured expressed TCRB transcripts. The table came from immunoSEQ multiplex PCR; TCRdb's copy has only in-frame clones and leaves some out. The repertoire consists of about 650,000 clones, with 9.5% to 15% occurring once and the leading ten covering 0.09% to 0.15%. To note about this clone: Its antigen remains unidentified.

Germline CDR1 reads SGHAT; CDR2 reads FQDESV (reference sequence). The V segment lost 4 bases and the J segment 3 bases; nucleotides outside the gene matches: 8. This CDR3 has 15 amino acids. The sequence came from a man younger than 45 with type 1 diabetes. What was sequenced was naive CD4+ T cells from blood. This chain connects TRBV11-1 to TRBJ1-1; 7 nucleotides match TRBD1. The CDR3 coding sequence is TGTGCCAGCAGCTCGCAACAGGGGTCGCACACTGAAGCTTTCTTT. Translated: CASSSQQGSHTEAFF. Full variable domain (outside the CDR3, taken from reference TRBV11-1 and TRBJ1-1): EAEVAQSPRYKITEKSQAVAFWCDPISGHATLYWYRQILGQGPELLVQFQDESVVDDSQLPKDRFSAERLKGVDSTLKIQPAELGDSAMYLCASSSQQGSHTEAFFGQGTRLTVV.